The text below deals with one T cell receptor beta chain. The data derive from a study of T cells after yellow fever vaccination. Trimming pared 4 bases from V and 4 bases from J, leaving 15 bases between. Looked up from germline, CDR1 is SNHLY and CDR2 is FYNNEI. The length of the CDR3 is 15 residues. TCRdb re-called the 5' RACE reads through MiXCR, storing one row per CDR3 protein. Of about 350,000 distinct CDR3 sequences in the sample, about 9.9% are singletons; the top ten hold more than 15%. The rearrangement links TRBV2 to TRBJ2-3; tentatively, D is TRBD2 (5 bases). The sequenced sample was PBMCs, obtained on the day of the first yellow fever vaccination. The TCR sequence derives from a man aged 18 to 30 who received the YFV17D yellow fever vaccine. The CDR3 loop is CASSVTLPGADTQYF. DNA of the CDR3: TGTGCCAGCAGTGTCACCCTTCCCGGGGCAGATACGCAGTATTTT.